Sequencing of this T cell receptor beta chain was carried out in a study of response to subunit inactivated influenza vaccine. V was shortened by 3 bases and J by 1 base, with 6 bases between the two germline ends. Germline-derived CDR1 and CDR2 are DFQATT and SNEGSKA (reference sequence). CDR3 length equals 12 residues. TCRdb passed the RT-PCR reads through MiXCR, listing each CDR3 protein once. Of approximately 700,000 distinct CDR3 sequences in the sample, about a sixth are singletons; the top ten hold around 10%. Remarks on this clonotype: Its antigen is currently unknown.

General study points: New T cells are recruited in small numbers by each seasonal influenza vaccination, according to the authors' suggestion.

This clonotype was sampled from a middle-aged man who received an inactivated influenza vaccine. Here the sequenced sample was PBMCs from blood, taken 12 days after vaccination. The rearrangement joins TRBV20-1 to TRBJ1-1; D gene ambiguous. The CDR3 loop is CSASTPNTEAFF. CDR3 DNA: TGCAGTGCTAGTACTCCGAACACTGAAGCTTTCTTT.